This T cell receptor beta chain was sequenced during a study of blood T cell repertoires in COVID-19 (dated by TCRdb to about 2020). About the full investigation: Collaborator samples came from the United States, Italy and Spain and covered acute and convalescent phases of COVID-19. The prospective study material was composed of cDNA or gDNA derived from T cells, B-cell-depleted T cells, or PBMCs. Subjects who had been exposed to COVID-19, were actively infected with it, or had recovered from it provided the deeply sampled blood TCRbeta repertoires that made up the dataset. The repertoires were made available in a free public database intended to serve as a resource for research on the immune response to SARS-CoV-2. The samples were drawn from two sources: the first 160 participants of the ongoing ImmuneRACE study, and fewer than 1,500 subjects contributed by 6 global collaborators. Sample metadata almost always included a de-identified subject ID, COVID-19 status, age in years and sex. Where available, HLA class I and class II types were obtained from metadata supplied by the sample provider rather than from assay-based typing. Overall study results and their limits: The quantity of clinical and demographic metadata differed by source and by participant and was supplied without curation.

The immunoSEQ Assay, a bias-controlled multiplex PCR, was used to amplify TCRbeta CDR3 regions from genomic DNA. As for the original processing: Within the assay, amplification of reference gene primers was used to estimate how many nucleated cells each sample contained. Sequence reads were collapsed and filtered to measure the absolute abundance of every unique TCRbeta CDR3 rearrangement. For each sample, productive Simpson clonality was calculated as the square root of Simpson's diversity index over productive rearrangements. The immuneACCESS repertoire file appears here via TCRdb, limited to in-frame rearrangements. These files lack a portion of the clones; in checked studies, under half of the deficit traces to unresolved V genes, and the cause of the others is not known. The V and J calls and the clone size are those of that table, but D and trimming were determined from the DNA. The sample yields some 170,000 clones; 82% were counted once. The top ten clonotypes cover 8% to 9.5% of the sample.

V and J are trimmed by 3 bases and 7 bases, and the gene matches miss 24 bases of the junction. The CDR3 has 20 amino acids, counting the end cysteine and phenylalanine. The read is trimmed to its CDR3 DNA, 60 bases read in frame from base 1. The germline V gene encodes CDR1 DFQATT and CDR2 SNEGSKA (reference sequence). Comments on this clone: Its antigen is still unknown. Base quality data are lacking; no much larger clone is found one base away.

The collaborating institutions used their own protocols to collect whole blood in K2EDTA tubes. For TCRbeta analysis, collaborators shipped samples in one of three forms: frozen whole blood, isolated PBMCs, or DNA extracted from either of those sample types. This clonotype was sampled from a woman in her seventies with acute or convalescent COVID-19. Material for sequencing was peripheral blood. The chain is made from TRBV20-1 and TRBJ2-3, and 11 junction bases match TRBD2. The CDR3 has the sequence CSASYPRLAGRLSRVNTQYF. The nucleotide sequence is given as TGCAGTGCTAGTTACCCCAGACTAGCGGGACGTCTATCTCGTGTGAATACGCAGTATTTT.